The present T cell receptor (beta chain) was sequenced within a study of T cell repertoires in cytomegalovirus infection. TCRdb independently ran MiXCR on the reads; one entry per CDR3 protein. Here the sample spans approximately 290,000 distinct CDR3 sequences, over 20% being singletons. This clonotype was counted at least ten times. The antigen remains unidentified. Study outcomes and limitations: In two of eight donors, the top clonotype was HLA-C-restricted CMV-specific.

Between the trimmed V and J ends, which lost 4 bases and 1 base, there was a span of 13 bases. The CDR3 is 15 residues long. The chain carries TRBV12-3 or TRBV12-4 and TRBJ2-5; D is perhaps TRBD1 or TRBD2 (5 bases each). This sequence originates from a human donor in good health (CMV status not recorded). Some clones in this sample may be carry-over from other donors' samples. Sequencing was done on a sample of PBMCs. The CDR3 protein is CASSSGTIFQETQYF. In DNA form, the CDR3 reads TGTGCCAGCAGTTCCGGGACCATCTTCCAAGAGACCCAGTACTTC.